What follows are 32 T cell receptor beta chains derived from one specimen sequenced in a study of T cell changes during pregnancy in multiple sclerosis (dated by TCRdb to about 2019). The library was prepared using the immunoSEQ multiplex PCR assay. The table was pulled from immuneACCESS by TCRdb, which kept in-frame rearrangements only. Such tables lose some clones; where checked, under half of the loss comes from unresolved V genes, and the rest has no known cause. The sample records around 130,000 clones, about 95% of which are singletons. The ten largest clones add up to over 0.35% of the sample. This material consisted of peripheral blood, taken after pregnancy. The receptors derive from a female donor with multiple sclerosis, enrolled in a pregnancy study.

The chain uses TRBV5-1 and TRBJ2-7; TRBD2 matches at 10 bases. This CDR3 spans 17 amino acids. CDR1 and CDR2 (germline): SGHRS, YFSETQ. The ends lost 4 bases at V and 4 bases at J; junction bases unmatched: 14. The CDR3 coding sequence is TGCGCCAGCAGCCCGGGTGGGTCTAGCGGGAGAGTATACGAGCAGTACTTC. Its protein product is CASSPGGSSGRVYEQYF. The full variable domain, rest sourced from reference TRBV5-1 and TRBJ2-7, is KAGVTQTPRYLIKTRGQQVTLSCSPISGHRSVSWYQQTPGQGLQFLFEYFSETQRNKGNFPGRFSGRQFSNSRSEMNVSTLELGDSALYLCASSPGGSSGRVYEQYFGPGTRLTVT.

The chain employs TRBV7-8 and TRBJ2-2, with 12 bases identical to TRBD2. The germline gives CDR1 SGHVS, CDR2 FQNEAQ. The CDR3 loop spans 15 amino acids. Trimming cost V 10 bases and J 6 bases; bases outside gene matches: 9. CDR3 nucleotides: TGTGCCATCCGGACTAGCGGGATTGGTTCCGGGGAGCTGTTTTTT. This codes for CAIRTSGIGSGELFF.

The CDR3 sequence: CASSDIAGVRETQYF. DNA for the CDR3: TGTGCCAGCAGTGATATAGCGGGAGTTCGAGAGACCCAGTACTTC. The chain carries TRBV2 and TRBJ2-5; 9 bases fit TRBD2. The ends lost 3 bases at V and 4 bases at J; junction bases unmatched: 6. Germline CDR1 and CDR2: SNHLY and FYNNEI. This CDR3 region has 15 residues.

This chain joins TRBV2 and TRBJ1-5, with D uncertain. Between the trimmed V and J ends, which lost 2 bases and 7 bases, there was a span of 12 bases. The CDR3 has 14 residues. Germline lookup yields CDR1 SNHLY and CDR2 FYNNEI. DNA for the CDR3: TGTGCCAGCAGTGAAACTAGCAGATTCCAGCCCCAGCATTTT. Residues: CASSETSRFQPQHF.

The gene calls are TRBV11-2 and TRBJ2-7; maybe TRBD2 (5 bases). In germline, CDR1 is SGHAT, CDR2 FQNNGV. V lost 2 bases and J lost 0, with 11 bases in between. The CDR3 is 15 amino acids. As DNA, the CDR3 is TGTGCCAGCAGCTTATGGGCGGGCGGCTCCTACGAGCAGTACTTC. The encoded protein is CASSLWAGGSYEQYF.

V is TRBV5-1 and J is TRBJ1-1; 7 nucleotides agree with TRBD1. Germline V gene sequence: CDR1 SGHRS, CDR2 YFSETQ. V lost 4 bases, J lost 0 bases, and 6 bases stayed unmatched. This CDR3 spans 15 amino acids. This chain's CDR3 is CASSPGQTLNTEAFF. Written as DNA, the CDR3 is TGCGCCAGCAGCCCGGGACAGACACTGAACACTGAAGCTTTCTTT.

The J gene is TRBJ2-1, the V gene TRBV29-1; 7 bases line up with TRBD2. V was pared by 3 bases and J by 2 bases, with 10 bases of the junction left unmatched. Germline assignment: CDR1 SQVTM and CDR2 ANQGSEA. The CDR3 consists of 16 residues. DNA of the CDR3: TGCAGCGTTGAGGGGGGGGTTGGGAGAGCCTACAATGAGCAGTTCTTC. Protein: CSVEGGVGRAYNEQFF.

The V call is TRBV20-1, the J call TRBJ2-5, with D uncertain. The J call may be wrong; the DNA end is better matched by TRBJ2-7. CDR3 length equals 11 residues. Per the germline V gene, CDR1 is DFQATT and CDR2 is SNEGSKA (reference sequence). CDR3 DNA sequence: TGCAGTGCTAGAGGGGCCGACGAGCAGTACTTC. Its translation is CSARGADEQYF.

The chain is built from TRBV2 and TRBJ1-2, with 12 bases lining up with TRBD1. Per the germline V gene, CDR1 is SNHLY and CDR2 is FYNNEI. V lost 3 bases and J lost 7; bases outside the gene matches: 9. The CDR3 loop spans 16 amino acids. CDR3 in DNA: TGTGCCAGCAGTGACGGGACAGGGGGCCACATGCCTGGCTACACCTTC. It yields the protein CASSDGTGGHMPGYTF.

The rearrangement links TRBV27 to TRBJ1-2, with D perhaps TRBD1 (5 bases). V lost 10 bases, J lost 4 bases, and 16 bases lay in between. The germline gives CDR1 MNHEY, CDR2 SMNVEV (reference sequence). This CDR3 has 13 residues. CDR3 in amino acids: CATRPQGIYGYTF. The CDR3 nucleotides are TGTGCCACCCGCCCCCAGGGAATCTATGGCTACACCTTC.

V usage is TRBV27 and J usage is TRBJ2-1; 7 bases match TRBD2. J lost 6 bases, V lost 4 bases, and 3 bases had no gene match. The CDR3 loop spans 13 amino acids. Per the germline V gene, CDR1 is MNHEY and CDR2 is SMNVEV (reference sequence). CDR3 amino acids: CASSWGGLNEQFF. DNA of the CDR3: TGTGCCAGCAGTTGGGGGGGTCTCAATGAGCAGTTCTTC.

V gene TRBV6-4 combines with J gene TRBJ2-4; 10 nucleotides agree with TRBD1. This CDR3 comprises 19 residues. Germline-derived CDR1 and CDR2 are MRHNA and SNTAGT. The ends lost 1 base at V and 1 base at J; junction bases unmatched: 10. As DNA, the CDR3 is TGTGCCAGCAGTGACTTATTTGGGACAGGGGAACTGGCCAAAAACATTCAGTACTTC. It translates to CASSDLFGTGELAKNIQYF.

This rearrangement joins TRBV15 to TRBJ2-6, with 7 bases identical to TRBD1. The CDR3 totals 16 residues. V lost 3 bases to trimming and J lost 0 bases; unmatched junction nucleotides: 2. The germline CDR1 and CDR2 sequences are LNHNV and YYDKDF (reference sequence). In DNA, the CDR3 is TGTGCCACCAGCAGGGCAGGGGGCTCTGGGGCCAACGTCCTGACTTTC. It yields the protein CATSRAGGSGANVLTF. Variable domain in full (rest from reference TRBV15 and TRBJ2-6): DAMVIQNPRYQVTQFGKPVTLSCSQTLNHNVMYWYQQKSSQAPKLLFHYYDKDFNNEADTPDNFQSRRPNTSFCFLDIRSPGLGDTAMYLCATSRAGGSGANVLTFGAGSRLTVL.

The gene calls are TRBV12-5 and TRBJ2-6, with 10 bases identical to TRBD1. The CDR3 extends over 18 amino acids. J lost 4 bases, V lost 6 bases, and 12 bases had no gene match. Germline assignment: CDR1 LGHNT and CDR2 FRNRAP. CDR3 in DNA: TGTGCTAGTGGACCTCCGGGACAGGGGCTTGGAGGGGCCAACGTCCTGACTTTC. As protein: CASGPPGQGLGGANVLTF.

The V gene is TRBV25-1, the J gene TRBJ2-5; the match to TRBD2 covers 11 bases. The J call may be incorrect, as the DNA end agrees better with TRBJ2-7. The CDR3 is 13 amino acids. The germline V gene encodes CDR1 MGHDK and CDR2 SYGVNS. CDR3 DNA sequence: TGTGCCAGCAGTGGTACTAGCGGGAGCGAGCAGTACTTC. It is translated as CASSGTSGSEQYF.

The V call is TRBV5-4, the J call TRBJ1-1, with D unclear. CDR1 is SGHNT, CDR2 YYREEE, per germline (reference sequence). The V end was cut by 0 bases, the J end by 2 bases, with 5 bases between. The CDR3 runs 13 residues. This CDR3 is CASSLAGNTEAFF. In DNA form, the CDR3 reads TGTGCCAGCAGCTTGGCTGGCAACACTGAAGCTTTCTTT. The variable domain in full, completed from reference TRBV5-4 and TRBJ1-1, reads ETGVTQSPTHLIKTRGQQVTLRCSSQSGHNTVSWYQQALGQGPQFIFQYYREEENGRGNFPPRFSGLQFPNYSSELNVNALELDDSALYLCASSLAGNTEAFFGQGTRLTVV.

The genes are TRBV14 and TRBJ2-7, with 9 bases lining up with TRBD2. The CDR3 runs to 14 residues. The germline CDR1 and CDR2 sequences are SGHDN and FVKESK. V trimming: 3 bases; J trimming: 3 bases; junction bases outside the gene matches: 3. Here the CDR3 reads CASSHSSGIYEQYF. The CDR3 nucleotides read TGTGCCAGCAGCCACTCTAGCGGGATCTACGAGCAGTACTTC.

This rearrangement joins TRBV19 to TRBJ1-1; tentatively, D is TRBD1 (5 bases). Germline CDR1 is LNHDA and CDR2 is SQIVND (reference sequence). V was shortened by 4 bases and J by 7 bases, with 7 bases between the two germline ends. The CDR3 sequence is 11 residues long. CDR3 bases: TGTGCCAGTAGTAGACAGTATGAAGCTTTCTTT. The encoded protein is CASSRQYEAFF.

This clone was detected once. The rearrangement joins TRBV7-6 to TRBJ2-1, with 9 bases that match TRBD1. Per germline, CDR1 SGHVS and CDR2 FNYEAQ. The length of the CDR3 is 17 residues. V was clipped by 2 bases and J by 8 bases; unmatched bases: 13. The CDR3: CASSLRVAQGAKYEQFF. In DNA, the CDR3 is TGTGCCAGCAGCTTAAGAGTCGCACAGGGGGCGAAATATGAGCAGTTCTTC.

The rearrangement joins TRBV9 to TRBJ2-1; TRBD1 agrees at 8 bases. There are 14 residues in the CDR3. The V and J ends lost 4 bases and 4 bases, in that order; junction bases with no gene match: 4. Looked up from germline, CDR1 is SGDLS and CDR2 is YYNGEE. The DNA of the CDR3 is TGTGCCAGCAGCCTCCGGGACAGGTACAATGAGCAGTTCTTC. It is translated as CASSLRDRYNEQFF. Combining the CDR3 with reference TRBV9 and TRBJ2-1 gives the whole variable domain DSGVTQTPKHLITATGQRVTLRCSPRSGDLSVYWYQQSLDQGLQFLIQYYNGEERAKGNILERFSAQQFPDLHSELNLSSLELGDSALYFCASSLRDRYNEQFFGPGTRLTVL.

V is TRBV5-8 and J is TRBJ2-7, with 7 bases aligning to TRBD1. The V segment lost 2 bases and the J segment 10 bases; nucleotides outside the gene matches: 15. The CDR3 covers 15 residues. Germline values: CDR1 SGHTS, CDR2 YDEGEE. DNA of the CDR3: TGTGCCAGCAGCTTTGATACGGGACAGATCATAACTCAGTACTTC. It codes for CASSFDTGQIITQYF.

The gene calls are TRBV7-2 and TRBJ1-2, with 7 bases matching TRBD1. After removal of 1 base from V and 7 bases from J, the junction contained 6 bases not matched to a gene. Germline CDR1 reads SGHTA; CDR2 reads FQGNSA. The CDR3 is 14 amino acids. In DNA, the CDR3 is TGTGCCAGCAGCTTAGAGGGGGCAGTGGCTGGCTACACCTTC. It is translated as CASSLEGAVAGYTF.

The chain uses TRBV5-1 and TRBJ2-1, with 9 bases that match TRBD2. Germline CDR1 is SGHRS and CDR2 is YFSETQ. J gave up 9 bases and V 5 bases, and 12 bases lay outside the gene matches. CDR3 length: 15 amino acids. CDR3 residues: CASSPAGGPGLEQFF. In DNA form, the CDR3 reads TGCGCCAGCAGTCCGGCGGGAGGGCCAGGGCTTGAGCAGTTCTTC.

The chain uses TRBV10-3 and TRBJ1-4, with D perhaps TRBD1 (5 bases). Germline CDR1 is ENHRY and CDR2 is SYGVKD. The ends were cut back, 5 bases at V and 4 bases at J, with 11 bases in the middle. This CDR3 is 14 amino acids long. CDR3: CAISPGPINEKLFF. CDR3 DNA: TGTGCCATCAGTCCAGGGCCCATTAATGAAAAACTGTTTTTT.

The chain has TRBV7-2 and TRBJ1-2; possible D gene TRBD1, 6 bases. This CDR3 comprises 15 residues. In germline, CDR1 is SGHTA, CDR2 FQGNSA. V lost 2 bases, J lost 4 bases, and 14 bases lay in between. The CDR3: CASSLIGQRGYGYTF. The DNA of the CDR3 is TGTGCCAGCAGCTTAATCGGACAGAGGGGCTATGGCTACACCTTC.

CDR3 region: CASSEGQGYEQYF. CDR3 nucleotide sequence: TGTGCCAGCAGCGAAGGACAGGGCTACGAGCAGTACTTC. The J gene is TRBJ2-7, the V gene TRBV9; 8 bases match TRBD1. Germline V lookup: CDR1 SGDLS, CDR2 YYNGEE. V shed 3 bases and J 3 bases; nucleotides not matched to a gene: 2. The CDR3 covers 13 residues.

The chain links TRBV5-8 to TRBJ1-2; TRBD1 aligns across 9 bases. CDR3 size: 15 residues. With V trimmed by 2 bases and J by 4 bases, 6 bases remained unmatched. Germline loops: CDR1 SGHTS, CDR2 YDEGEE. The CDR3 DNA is TGTGCCAGCAGCTTTGGACAGGGGCGGACCTATGGCTACACCTTC. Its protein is CASSFGQGRTYGYTF.

In nucleotides, the CDR3 is TGTGCCAGCAGCCCCCTCCGAGGGAATGAGCAGTTCTTC. This gives the protein CASSPLRGNEQFF. The chain is built from TRBV14 and TRBJ2-1, with TRBD2 as a possible D gene (5 bases). The V end was cut by 4 bases, the J end by 7 bases, with 11 bases between. Germline CDR1 reads SGHDN; CDR2 reads FVKESK. The CDR3 contains 13 residues.

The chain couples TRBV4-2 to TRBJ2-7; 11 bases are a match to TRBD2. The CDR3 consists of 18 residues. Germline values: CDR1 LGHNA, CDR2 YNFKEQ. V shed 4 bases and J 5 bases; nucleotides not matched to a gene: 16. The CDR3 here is CASSPAILSGRGLDEQYF. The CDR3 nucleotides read TGTGCCAGCAGCCCAGCTATCCTTAGCGGGAGGGGCCTGGACGAGCAGTACTTC.

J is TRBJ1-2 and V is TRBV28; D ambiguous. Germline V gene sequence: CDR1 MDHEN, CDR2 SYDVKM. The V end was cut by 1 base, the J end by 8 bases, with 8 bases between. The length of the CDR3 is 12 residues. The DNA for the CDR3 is TGTGCCAGCAGTTTATTCGTTTCCGGCTACACCTTC. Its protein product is CASSLFVSGYTF.

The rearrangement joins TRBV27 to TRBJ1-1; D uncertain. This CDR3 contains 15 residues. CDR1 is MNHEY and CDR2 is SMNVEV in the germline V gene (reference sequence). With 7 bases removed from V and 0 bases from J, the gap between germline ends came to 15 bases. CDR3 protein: CASKVPGRLNTEAFF. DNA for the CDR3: TGTGCCAGCAAGGTCCCAGGAAGATTGAACACTGAAGCTTTCTTT.

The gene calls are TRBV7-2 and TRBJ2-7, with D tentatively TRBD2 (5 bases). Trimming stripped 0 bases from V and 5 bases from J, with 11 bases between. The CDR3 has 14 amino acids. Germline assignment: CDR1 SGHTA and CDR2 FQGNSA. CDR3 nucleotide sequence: TGTGCCAGCAGCTTAGCTCGGGATCTGGACGAGCAGTACTTC. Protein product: CASSLARDLDEQYF.